This T cell receptor beta chain was observed in a study of CD8+ T cells in alopecia areata. Study context: Treatment of the treated patients consisted of oral tofacitinib, 5 to 10 mg twice daily. General study findings and limits: Scalp sample data also include resident alphabeta T cells from normal skin. Many of the expanded lesional clones endured in scalp and blood while on tofacitinib.

Remarks on this clone: The antigen is unknown.

Stated treatment: oral pan-JAK inhibitor, 5-10 mg twice daily. T lymphocytes (CD4+ and CD8+) were sorted from PBMCs. Sequencing relied on a cDNA template that was reverse transcribed from extracted RNA. Assay used: immunoSEQ multiplex PCR; TCRdb lists only in-frame clones, some missing. The sample includes tens of thousands of clones, about 71% seen only once; the top ten take about 18%. This CDR3 is 13 amino acids long. Per germline, CDR1 SGHVS and CDR2 FNYEAQ. V shed 5 bases and J 7 bases; nucleotides not matched to a gene: 4. The starting material was CD8+ T cells sorted from blood, obtained at approximately week 44, from a patient treated with tofacitinib. The chain uses TRBV7-6 and TRBJ2-1; 8 nucleotides match TRBD2. The TCR originated in a human donor with alopecia areata. The CDR3 bases are TGTGCCAGCAGCCCCGGGGGGGCGAATGAGCAGTTCTTC. It is translated as CASSPGGANEQFF. The full variable domain, completed using reference TRBV7-6 and TRBJ2-1, is GAGVSQSPRYKVTKRGQDVALRCDPISGHVSLYWYRQALGQGPEFLTYFNYEAQQDKSGLPNDRFSAERPEGSISTLTIQRTEQRDSAMYRCASSPGGANEQFFGPGTRLTVL.